Listed below are T cell receptor beta chains from one sample, sequenced in a study of shared clonotypes between healthy human individuals. Here immunoSEQ multiplex PCR was the method, and the copy in TCRdb shows in-frame clones only, minus some. Of millions of clones listed, about 94% were seen once; the top ten hold around 1.1%. Sample: naive CD8+ T cells sorted from blood. These receptor sequences come from a man younger than 35 in good health. Each CDR3 is given with its conserved first and last residue. D genes are given only for firm matches. Clone size is stated in some rows and not others, as once, few, many or a class when expanded.

D gene: TRBD1
J gene: TRBJ2-5
clone size: NA
V gene: TRBV7-9
CDR3 DNA: TGTGCCAGCAGCGTAATTCAGGGACAGGGGTTAGGAATCCAAGAGACCCAGTACTTC
CDR3 protein: CASSVIQGQGLGIQETQYF

D gene: NA
J gene: TRBJ1-3
clone size: NA
V gene: TRBV9
CDR3 DNA: TGTGCCAGCAGCGGGACGCACTCTGGAAACACCATATATTTT
CDR3 protein: CASSGTHSGNTIYF

D gene: TRBD1
J gene: TRBJ2-7
clone size: NA
V gene: TRBV4-1
CDR3 DNA: TGCGCCAGCAGCCAAGACAACAGGGGGTACGAGCAGTACTTC
CDR3 protein: CASSQDNRGYEQYF

D gene: NA
J gene: TRBJ2-5
clone size: NA
V gene: TRBV2
CDR3 DNA: TGTGCCAGCCTCCGGGACTTGGGGGTTTATGAGACCCAGTACTTC
CDR3 protein: CASLRDLGVYETQYF

D gene: NA
J gene: TRBJ2-7
clone size: NA
V gene: TRBV7-9
CDR3 DNA: TGTGCCAGCAGCTACCCAGAGCGGGCCTACGAGCAGTACTTC
CDR3 protein: CASSYPERAYEQYF

D gene: TRBD1
J gene: TRBJ2-3
clone size: NA
V gene: TRBV7-9
CDR3 DNA: TGTGCCAGCAGATCGACAGGGACAGATACGCAGTATTTT
CDR3 protein: CASRSTGTDTQYF

D gene: NA
J gene: TRBJ2-7
clone size: once
V gene: TRBV29-1
CDR3 DNA: TGCAGCGTTGAAGACCGTACGGAGTACGAGCAGTACTTC
CDR3 protein: CSVEDRTEYEQYF

D gene: TRBD1
J gene: TRBJ1-6
clone size: NA
V gene: TRBV11-2
CDR3 DNA: TGTGCCAGCAGCTCAATCCCGGGGACAGGGCCTAATTCACCCCTCCACTTT
CDR3 protein: CASSSIPGTGPNSPLHF

D gene: NA
J gene: TRBJ2-1
clone size: NA
V gene: TRBV29-1
CDR3 DNA: TGCAGCGTTGGATTGCAGGGCGCCTCCTACAATGAGCAGTTCTTC
CDR3 protein: CSVGLQGASYNEQFF

D gene: TRBD2
J gene: TRBJ2-7
clone size: NA
V gene: TRBV4-3
CDR3 DNA: TGCGCCAGCAGCCAAGAATCTCTCCGGACTAGCAGCTCCTACGAGCAGTACTTC
CDR3 protein: CASSQESLRTSSSYEQYF

D gene: NA
J gene: TRBJ2-7
clone size: NA
V gene: TRBV29-1
CDR3 DNA: TGCAGCGTTGAAGATGGGGGGTGGGACGAGCAGTACTTC
CDR3 protein: CSVEDGGWDEQYF

D gene: NA
J gene: TRBJ2-4
clone size: once
V gene: TRBV4-3
CDR3 DNA: TGCGCCAGCAGCCACGTCCAAAGCGGGGAGGGGGAAAACATTCAGTACTTC
CDR3 protein: CASSHVQSGEGENIQYF

D gene: TRBD2
J gene: TRBJ2-1
clone size: NA
V gene: TRBV6-5
CDR3 DNA: TGTGCCAGCAGTTACCAGACTAGCGGGAACAATGAGCAGTTCTTC
CDR3 protein: CASSYQTSGNNEQFF

D gene: NA
J gene: TRBJ2-1
clone size: once
V gene: TRBV7-9
CDR3 DNA: TGTGCCAGCAGCCCCTCCCAGGGGAGTGAGCAGTTCTTC
CDR3 protein: CASSPSQGSEQFF

D gene: TRBD1
J gene: TRBJ2-2
clone size: NA
V gene: TRBV9
CDR3 DNA: TGTGCCAGCAGCGGGCGGACAGGCCCCACCGGGGAGCTGTTTTTT
CDR3 protein: CASSGRTGPTGELFF

D gene: TRBD2
J gene: TRBJ2-3
clone size: NA
V gene: TRBV9
CDR3 DNA: TGTGCCAGCAGCGTAGGATCGGGGGGAACAGATACGCAGTATTTT
CDR3 protein: CASSVGSGGTDTQYF

D gene: NA
J gene: TRBJ1-2
clone size: NA
V gene: TRBV6-1
CDR3 DNA: TGTGCCAGCAGTGAATACATAGGGGGGGCGGAAGGCTACACCTTC
CDR3 protein: CASSEYIGGAEGYTF

D gene: TRBD2
J gene: TRBJ2-7
clone size: NA
V gene: TRBV4-1
CDR3 DNA: TGCGCCAGCAGCCAAACCGGGACTAGCGGGACCTACGAGCAGTACTTC
CDR3 protein: CASSQTGTSGTYEQYF

D gene: NA
J gene: TRBJ2-7
clone size: NA
V gene: TRBV9
CDR3 DNA: TGTGCCAGCAGCGTAGGCGGGGGCAATTCCTACGAGCAGTACTTC
CDR3 protein: CASSVGGGNSYEQYF

D gene: TRBD1
J gene: TRBJ2-2
clone size: NA
V gene: TRBV9
CDR3 DNA: TGTGCCAGCAGCACCCGGGACAGACCGAACACCGGGGAGCTGTTTTTT
CDR3 protein: CASSTRDRPNTGELFF

D gene: TRBD2
J gene: TRBJ2-3
clone size: NA
V gene: TRBV9
CDR3 DNA: TGTGCCAGCAGCGACTCCCGAGCGGGGATAAACACAGATACGCAGTATTTT
CDR3 protein: CASSDSRAGINTDTQYF

D gene: NA
J gene: TRBJ2-7
clone size: NA
V gene: TRBV5-5
CDR3 DNA: TGTGCCAGCAGCTTGGGGGGAGGCCCCTCCTACGAGCAGTACTTC
CDR3 protein: CASSLGGGPSYEQYF

D gene: TRBD1
J gene: TRBJ1-1
clone size: NA
V gene: TRBV6-5
CDR3 DNA: TGTGCCAGCAGTCCTGGCTGGACAGGAAACACTGAAGCTTTCTTT
CDR3 protein: CASSPGWTGNTEAFF

D gene: NA
J gene: TRBJ1-1
clone size: NA
V gene: TRBV10-3
CDR3 DNA: TGTGCCATCTCCGGACGGGGTACGGGCCCTGAAGCTTTCTTT
CDR3 protein: CAISGRGTGPEAFF

D gene: NA
J gene: TRBJ1-2
clone size: NA
V gene: TRBV6-1
CDR3 DNA: TGTGCCAGCAGTGAAACATCAGGGTTTGACTATGGCTACACCTTC
CDR3 protein: CASSETSGFDYGYTF

D gene: TRBD1
J gene: TRBJ2-7
clone size: NA
V gene: TRBV27
CDR3 DNA: TGTGCCAGCAGCCGGACAGGGGACCACGAGCAGTACTTC
CDR3 protein: CASSRTGDHEQYF

D gene: NA
J gene: TRBJ2-3
clone size: NA
V gene: TRBV5-1
CDR3 DNA: TGCGCCAGCAGCTTGGTTTCGAGACAGGCCACAGATACGCAGTATTTT
CDR3 protein: CASSLVSRQATDTQYF

D gene: NA
J gene: TRBJ2-1
clone size: NA
V gene: TRBV9
CDR3 DNA: TGTGCCAGCAGCGTAGACAGCTCCTACAATGAGCAGTTCTTC
CDR3 protein: CASSVDSSYNEQFF

D gene: TRBD1
J gene: TRBJ2-1
clone size: NA
V gene: TRBV5-1
CDR3 DNA: TGCGCCAGCAGCCCCTGGGACAGGGAGTCCCATGAGCAGTTCTTC
CDR3 protein: CASSPWDRESHEQFF

D gene: NA
J gene: TRBJ1-6
clone size: NA
V gene: TRBV27
CDR3 DNA: TGTGCCAGCAGTTTATGGGCAGGCTCCTATAATTCACCCCTCCACTTT
CDR3 protein: CASSLWAGSYNSPLHF

D gene: NA
J gene: TRBJ1-5
clone size: NA
V gene: TRBV28
CDR3 DNA: TGTGCCAGCAGTGTTGGGGGCAATCAGCCCCAGCATTTT
CDR3 protein: CASSVGGNQPQHF

D gene: NA
J gene: TRBJ2-3
clone size: NA
V gene: TRBV11-2
CDR3 DNA: TGTGCCAGCAGCCCAGGCGTGCCTAGCACAGATACGCAGTATTTT
CDR3 protein: CASSPGVPSTDTQYF

D gene: NA
J gene: TRBJ2-3
clone size: NA
V gene: TRBV29-1
CDR3 DNA: TGCAGCGCCCGCAGGGGGGGCACAGATACGCAGTATTTT
CDR3 protein: CSARRGGTDTQYF

D gene: TRBD2
J gene: TRBJ2-1
clone size: NA
V gene: TRBV6-1
CDR3 DNA: TGTGCCAGCAGTGAATTTCCCCTAGCGGGTGAGCAGTTCTTC
CDR3 protein: CASSEFPLAGEQFF

D gene: NA
J gene: TRBJ2-3
clone size: once
V gene: TRBV7-8
CDR3 DNA: TGTGCCAGCAGCCCGACAGATCTCCGCACAGATACGCAGTATTTT
CDR3 protein: CASSPTDLRTDTQYF

D gene: NA
J gene: TRBJ1-4
clone size: NA
V gene: TRBV4-3
CDR3 DNA: TGCGCCAGCAGCCAAGATAGGTTTGCAACTAATGAAAAACTGTTTTTT
CDR3 protein: CASSQDRFATNEKLFF

D gene: TRBD2
J gene: TRBJ2-1
clone size: NA
V gene: TRBV27
CDR3 DNA: TGTGCCAGCAGAATTGCGGGGGGGGATGAGCAGTTCTTC
CDR3 protein: CASRIAGGDEQFF

D gene: NA
J gene: TRBJ2-7
clone size: NA
V gene: TRBV14
CDR3 DNA: TGTGCCAGCAGCCAGTGGGCAGGCCCCTACGAGCAGTACTTC
CDR3 protein: CASSQWAGPYEQYF

D gene: NA
J gene: TRBJ2-1
clone size: NA
V gene: TRBV7-9
CDR3 DNA: TGTGCCAGCAGACCTACAGGGTCACCTTACAATGAGCAGTTCTTC
CDR3 protein: CASRPTGSPYNEQFF

D gene: TRBD2
J gene: TRBJ2-3
clone size: NA
V gene: TRBV5-4
CDR3 DNA: TGTGCCAGCAGGGCAGCGGGGGGGTACACAGATACGCAGTATTTT
CDR3 protein: CASRAAGGYTDTQYF

D gene: TRBD2
J gene: TRBJ2-1
clone size: NA
V gene: TRBV10-2
CDR3 DNA: TGCGCCAGCAGCGTAGGACTAGCGGCTTACAATGAGCAGTTCTTC
CDR3 protein: CASSVGLAAYNEQFF

D gene: NA
J gene: TRBJ2-2
clone size: NA
V gene: TRBV9
CDR3 DNA: TGTGCCAGCAGCGCCAGTTATTCCTGGGGGGTGGAGGATCTTCCTTTAAACACCGGGGAGCTGTTTTTT
CDR3 protein: CASSASYSWGVEDLPLNTGELFF

D gene: TRBD2
J gene: TRBJ2-1
clone size: NA
V gene: TRBV11-2
CDR3 DNA: TGTGCCAGCAGCTTGAACCTAGCGGGGTACAAATACAATGAGCAGTTCTTC
CDR3 protein: CASSLNLAGYKYNEQFF

D gene: NA
J gene: TRBJ1-1
clone size: NA
V gene: TRBV6-6
CDR3 DNA: TGTGCCAGCGCCGAGGTGGAAGCTTTCTTT
CDR3 protein: CASAEVEAFF